Each of the 22 T cell receptor beta chains below was sequenced from the same sample in a study of shared clonotypes between healthy human individuals. Using immunoSEQ multiplex PCR, the repertoire was profiled, and TCRdb retains in-frame clones only, with some absent. The sample includes about 1.1 million clones, approximately 80% of them seen just once. The material sequenced was memory CD4+ T cells from PBMCs. The sample's subset: CD45RA-negative fraction. The receptors were gathered from a man aged 18-30 years in good health. Some clones in this sample may be carry-over from other donors' samples.

The chain has TRBV7-9 and TRBJ2-2; perhaps D is TRBD1 or TRBD2 (6 bases each). CDR1 and CDR2 (germline): SEHNR, FQNEAQ (reference sequence). CDR3 size: 18 residues. V lost 5 bases and J lost 0, with 19 bases in between. The CDR3 coding sequence is TGTGCCAGCAGCCAGAGAGGGTCGGGGGCAGCGAACACCGGGGAGCTGTTTTTT. Its translation: CASSQRGSGAANTGELFF.

The rearrangement links TRBV7-2 to TRBJ2-7, with 11 bases that match TRBD1. The CDR3 sequence is 15 residues long. V was clipped by 2 bases and J by 6 bases; unmatched bases: 6. CDR1 SGHTA and CDR2 FQGNSA come from the germline V gene. As DNA, the CDR3 is TGTGCCAGCAGCTTACCCAAGGGACAGGGGGTCGAGCAGTACTTC. This gives the protein CASSLPKGQGVEQYF.

This clone was counted between two and nine times. The rearrangement uses TRBV11-2 and TRBJ2-2; D not certain. Trimming took off 0 bases at V and 5 bases at J, with 10 bases between the two ends. This CDR3 has 15 amino acids. Germline loops: CDR1 SGHAT, CDR2 FQNNGV. CDR3: CASSLDAGRTGELFF. CDR3 DNA sequence: TGTGCCAGCAGCTTAGACGCCGGGCGGACCGGGGAGCTGTTTTTT.

V is TRBV28 and J is TRBJ2-7, with TRBD1 as a possible D gene (6 bases). Trimming pared 7 bases from V and 6 bases from J, leaving 16 bases between. The CDR3 consists of 13 residues. Per the germline V gene, CDR1 is MDHEN and CDR2 is SYDVKM. CDR3 region: CASIYSGTSEQYF. CDR3 bases: TGTGCCAGCATTTATTCCGGGACATCCGAGCAGTACTTC.

The CDR3 DNA sequence: TGTGCCAGTAGTATCCCTGGGCCGACAGATACGCAGTATTTT. Protein sequence: CASSIPGPTDTQYF. This chain joins TRBV19 and TRBJ2-3; D is unclear. This CDR3 is 14 amino acids long. CDR1 is LNHDA and CDR2 is SQIVND in the germline V gene (reference sequence). The germline V and J ends were trimmed by 3 bases and 3 bases, with 10 bases remaining between them. The full variable domain, completed using reference TRBV19 and TRBJ2-3, is DGGITQSPKYLFRKEGQNVTLSCEQNLNHDAMYWYRQDPGQGLRLIYYSQIVNDFQKGDIAEGYSVSREKKESFPLTVTSAQKNPTAFYLCASSIPGPTDTQYFGPGTRLTVL.

CDR3 DNA: TGTGCCAGCCTACCTTCAGGGTGGAGGGTTCAAGAGACCCAGTACTTC. Translated, it gives CASLPSGWRVQETQYF. The chain employs TRBV28 and TRBJ2-5, with D perhaps TRBD2 (6 bases). V was clipped by 8 bases and J by 2 bases, with 21 bases between them. CDR3 size: 16 residues. Germline V gives CDR1 MDHEN, CDR2 SYDVKM.

Details on this clone: Different DNA sequences within this sample yield the same CDR3. The chain links TRBV18 to TRBJ2-3; D is ambiguous. CDR1 is KGHSH, CDR2 LQKENI, per germline. Trimming shortened V by 2 bases and J by 0 bases, and 3 bases separated the two germline ends. The CDR3 contains 13 residues. The CDR3 nucleotides are TGTGCCAGCTCACCAGCTAGCACAGATACGCAGTATTTT. It encodes CASSPASTDTQYF.

CDR3 coding DNA: TGTGCCAGCAGCTTAGTTGATGATCAGCCCCAGCATTTT. Its translation is CASSLVDDQPQHF. The chain links TRBV11-2 to TRBJ1-5; D unclear. The CDR3 covers 13 residues. Germline CDR1 and CDR2: SGHAT and FQNNGV. Deletions cut 1 base from V and 5 bases from J, with 6 bases between.

The gene calls are TRBV5-5 and TRBJ1-1, with D perhaps TRBD1 (6 bases). The CDR3 runs to 14 residues. In germline, CDR1 is SGHKS, CDR2 YYEKEE (reference sequence). V shed 0 bases and J shed 6 bases, with 12 bases lying between them. The CDR3 nucleotides read TGTGCCAGCAGCTTGGCCAGGTCAGGGGCTGAAGCTTTCTTT. Translating gives CASSLARSGAEAFF.

The rearrangement joins TRBV11-3 to TRBJ2-2, with D unresolved. The CDR3 extends over 13 amino acids. V was trimmed by 1 base and J by 6 bases, leaving 6 bases between them. From germline, CDR1 is SGHNT and CDR2 YENEEA. As DNA, the CDR3 is TGTGCCAGCAGCTTAGCGTTGGCCGGGGAGCTGTTTTTT. As protein: CASSLALAGELFF.

This clone was observed a few times. The chain carries TRBV6-1 and TRBJ1-1, with TRBD1 as a possible D gene (6 bases). V was shortened by 5 bases and J by 11 bases, with 21 bases between the two germline ends. The length of the CDR3 is 14 residues. Germline V gives CDR1 MNHNS, CDR2 SASEGT. The DNA for the CDR3 is TGTGCCAGCAGTTGGGGTAAGGGGGGAGAGTGGGCTTTCTTT. Its translation: CASSWGKGGEWAFF.

The chain carries TRBV11-3 and TRBJ1-1; D unclear. V lost 3 bases and J 4 bases, leaving 6 bases between the germline ends. This CDR3 has 12 amino acids. CDR1 and CDR2 (germline): SGHNT, YENEEA. Written as DNA, the CDR3 is TGTGCCAGCAGCTTGGATAGCACTGAAGCTTTCTTT. This translates into CASSLDSTEAFF.

CDR3: CASSLNRFLNYGYTF. The CDR3 bases are TGCGCCAGCAGCTTAAACAGATTTCTTAACTATGGCTACACCTTC. The rearrangement uses TRBV5-1 and TRBJ1-2; D is uncertain. The CDR3 loop spans 15 amino acids. Germline-derived CDR1 and CDR2 are SGHRS and YFSETQ. V dropped 2 bases and J dropped 1 base, with 12 bases sitting between them. Looking up the rest from reference TRBV5-1 and TRBJ1-2 gives the full variable domain: KAGVTQTPRYLIKTRGQQVTLSCSPISGHRSVSWYQQTPGQGLQFLFEYFSETQRNKGNFPGRFSGRQFSNSRSEMNVSTLELGDSALYLCASSLNRFLNYGYTFGSGTRLTVV.

The J gene is TRBJ2-5, the V gene TRBV27; possibly TRBD2 for D (6 bases). Germline V gives CDR1 MNHEY, CDR2 SMNVEV (reference sequence). The CDR3 covers 18 residues. V gave up 3 bases and J gave up 0 bases, with 20 bases separating them. The CDR3 DNA reads as TGTGCCAGCAGTTTGGAGGGAGTCTCCCGGCGGGACCAAGAGACCCAGTACTTC. Protein product: CASSLEGVSRRDQETQYF.

This chain connects TRBV2 to TRBJ2-7, with 7 bases fitting TRBD2. Per germline, CDR1 SNHLY and CDR2 FYNNEI. The CDR3 is 13 amino acids. V lost 5 bases to trimming and J lost 5 bases; unmatched junction nucleotides: 6. The CDR3 coding sequence is TGTGCCAGCAGTCCAAAGCGGGGCCACGAGCAGTACTTC. As protein: CASSPKRGHEQYF.

This clone was detected ten times or more. The chain combines TRBV18 with TRBJ2-1; D possibly corresponds to TRBD1 (5 bases). The V end lost 0 bases, the J end lost 4 bases, and 16 bases lay between the germline ends. The CDR3 contains 17 residues. Germline CDR1 is KGHSH and CDR2 is LQKENI. CDR3 in amino acids: CASSPPQSRQGYNEQFF. The CDR3 region has the DNA TGTGCCAGCTCACCACCTCAATCCCGGCAGGGATACAATGAGCAGTTCTTC. The variable domain in full, with the rest retrieved from reference TRBV18 and TRBJ2-1, is NAGVMQNPRHLVRRRGQEARLRCSPMKGHSHVYWYRQLPEEGLKFMVYLQKENIIDESGMPKERFSAEFPKEGPSILRIQQVVRGDSAAYFCASSPPQSRQGYNEQFFGPGTRLTVL.

The rearrangement joins TRBV6-5 to TRBJ1-1; 8 bases map to TRBD1. J was trimmed by 5 bases and V by 6 bases; bases with no gene match: 8. The CDR3 is 14 amino acids. CDR1 and CDR2 from the germline V gene are MNHEY and SVGAGI. The CDR3 region is CASRPSGGETEAFF. The CDR3 bases are TGTGCCAGCAGACCTTCAGGGGGCGAGACTGAAGCTTTCTTT.

The chain employs TRBV10-3 and TRBJ2-2; perhaps TRBD2 as D (5 bases). Germline V gene sequence: CDR1 ENHRY, CDR2 SYGVKD. V was pared by 4 bases and J by 7 bases, with 13 bases between. This CDR3 comprises 14 residues. CDR3 sequence: CAISGFGGGGELFF. As DNA, the CDR3 is TGTGCCATCAGTGGTTTTGGAGGAGGCGGGGAGCTGTTTTTT.

This sequence joins TRBV7-8 and TRBJ1-1; 9 bases line up with TRBD1. V was clipped by 5 bases and J by 0 bases; unmatched bases: 7. Germline CDR1 and CDR2: SGHVS and FQNEAQ. The length of the CDR3 is 16 residues. CDR3 nucleotides: TGTGCCAGCAGCCCCTCACGGGACAGGGTGAACACTGAAGCTTTCTTT. Encoded protein: CASSPSRDRVNTEAFF. Variable domain in full (rest from reference TRBV7-8 and TRBJ1-1): GAGVSQSPRYKVAKRGQDVALRCDPISGHVSLFWYQQALGQGPEFLTYFQNEAQLDKSGLPSDRFFAERPEGSVSTLKIQRTQQEDSAVYLCASSPSRDRVNTEAFFGQGTRLTVV.

The chain combines TRBV11-2 with TRBJ2-1; 13 nucleotides match TRBD2. The CDR3 consists of 15 residues. V was pared by 5 bases and J by 6 bases, with 4 bases of the junction left unmatched. The germline V gene has CDR1 SGHAT and CDR2 FQNNGV. The CDR3 reads CASSQGLAGSNEQFF. Here the CDR3 DNA reads TGTGCCAGCAGCCAGGGACTAGCGGGGTCCAATGAGCAGTTCTTC.

The J gene is TRBJ1-1, the V gene TRBV4-3; no clear D. Trimming pared 8 bases from V and 1 base from J, leaving 17 bases between. Germline V CDR1 and CDR2: LGHNA, YSLEER. The CDR3 totals 15 residues. The CDR3 bases are TGCGCCAGCGGCCCCCGCAGCGGCCCGAACACTGAAGCTTTCTTT. Translation gives CASGPRSGPNTEAFF.

Concerning this clone itself: Within the sample, other DNA sequences also encode this same CDR3. For the CDR3, the DNA is TGTGCCATCAGTGAGATAGGCACAGATACGCAGTATTTT. It specifies CAISEIGTDTQYF. V usage is TRBV10-3 and J usage is TRBJ2-3; no clear D gene. V lost 2 bases and J lost 1, with 4 bases in between. Germline lookup yields CDR1 ENHRY and CDR2 SYGVKD. This CDR3 has 13 amino acids.